Shown below are 18 T cell receptor beta chains from a single sample sequenced in a study of patients and donors after allogeneic stem cell transplantation. TCRdb independently ran MiXCR on the RT-PCR reads; one entry per CDR3 protein. Of about 410,000 distinct CDR3 sequences detected, 16% appear once; the ten largest clones hold 6.5% to 7.5%. The sequenced sample was blood, either unsorted or a sorted T cell fraction (not recorded which). Receptor source: a human donor who was either an allogeneic HSCT recipient or a stem cell or donor lymphocyte infusion donor (not recorded which). It is not recorded whose cells these are; they may come from a transplant donor.

Only a few counts were recorded for this clonotype. DNA for the CDR3: TGTGCCAGCAGCTTTGAGCGGGGGGGGACAGATACGCAGTATTTT. Translated: CASSFERGGTDTQYF. The rearrangement links TRBV7-2 to TRBJ2-3; 10 bases align to TRBD2. The CDR3 sequence is 15 residues long. The J segment lost 3 bases and the V segment lost 3 bases, leaving 3 bases of the junction unmatched. Germline CDR1 is SGHTA and CDR2 is FQGNSA.

This clonotype showed up just a few times. The CDR3 region is CASSPVQGAGQPQHF. CDR3 nucleotide sequence: TGTGCCAGCAGCCCCGTTCAGGGGGCCGGGCAGCCCCAGCATTTT. This chain connects TRBV3-1 to TRBJ1-5; 8 positions agree with TRBD1. Germline V lookup: CDR1 LGHDT, CDR2 YNNKEL (reference sequence). Trimming removed 4 bases from V and 7 bases from J; junction bases left unmatched: 9. This CDR3 spans 15 amino acids.

This clonotype has more than one count but fewer than ten. The chain links TRBV3-1 to TRBJ1-6; unclear D gene. The CDR3 has 12 residues. V was trimmed by 3 bases and J by 10 bases, leaving 7 bases between them. Germline V gene sequence: CDR1 LGHDT, CDR2 YNNKEL (reference sequence). The CDR3 loop is CASSHSDSPLHF. CDR3 DNA: TGTGCCAGCAGCCACTCAGACTCACCCCTCCACTTT. The full variable domain, with the rest looked up from reference TRBV3-1 and TRBJ1-6, is DTAVSQTPKYLVTQMGNDKSIKCEQNLGHDTMYWYKQDSKKFLKIMFSYNNKELIINETVPNRFSPKSPDKAHLNLHINSLELGDSAVYFCASSHSDSPLHFGNGTRLTVT.

In DNA, the CDR3 is TGCGCCAGCAGCCCGTCTATCACAGGGACTGGGGCCAACGTCCTGACTTTC. As protein: CASSPSITGTGANVLTF. The rearrangement joins TRBV5-1 to TRBJ2-6; possibly TRBD1 for D (6 bases). The CDR3 is made up of 17 amino acids. Germline-derived CDR1 and CDR2 are SGHRS and YFSETQ. V gave up 4 bases and J gave up 2 bases, with 16 bases separating them.

A few counts support this clonotype. V gene TRBV7-9 combines with J gene TRBJ1-3; the D is unclear. Between the trimmed V and J ends, which lost 5 bases and 8 bases, there was a span of 16 bases. Germline V CDR1 and CDR2: SEHNR, FQNEAQ (reference sequence). CDR3 length equals 14 residues. CDR3: CASSPRPSQDTIYF. CDR3 nucleotide sequence: TGTGCCAGCAGCCCTCGGCCATCCCAGGACACCATATATTTT.

The rearrangement links TRBV7-9 to TRBJ1-5, with D maybe TRBD1 (6 bases). The CDR3 sequence is 17 residues long. The V gene lost 1 base and the J gene lost 5 bases, with 18 bases spanning the gap. CDR1 is SEHNR and CDR2 is FQNEAQ in the germline V gene (reference sequence). CDR3 bases: TGTGCCAGCAGCTTAGATCTCGCGGGGAAGGGGGATCAGCCCCAGCATTTT. It yields the protein CASSLDLAGKGDQPQHF.

The CDR3: CASTPPGGTNRNYGYTF. Here the CDR3 DNA reads TGTGCCAGTACCCCTCCGGGGGGAACCAACCGTAACTATGGCTACACCTTC. This rearrangement joins TRBV19 to TRBJ1-2; weak D call: TRBD1 (5 bases). V lost 7 bases to trimming and J lost 1 base, with 22 bases between them. CDR1 LNHDA and CDR2 SQIVND come from the germline V gene (reference sequence). There are 17 residues in the CDR3.

The chain combines TRBV5-1 with TRBJ1-1, with D possibly being TRBD1 (6 bases). V dropped 4 bases and J dropped 5 bases, with 18 bases sitting between them. CDR3 length: 15 residues. Germline V gives CDR1 SGHRS, CDR2 YFSETQ. CDR3 region: CASSHLGQILTEAFF. The CDR3 nucleotides read TGCGCCAGCAGCCATTTAGGACAGATCCTAACTGAAGCTTTCTTT. Full variable domain (outside the CDR3, taken from reference TRBV5-1 and TRBJ1-1): KAGVTQTPRYLIKTRGQQVTLSCSPISGHRSVSWYQQTPGQGLQFLFEYFSETQRNKGNFPGRFSGRQFSNSRSEMNVSTLELGDSALYLCASSHLGQILTEAFFGQGTRLTVV.

This clonotype was seen many times. This rearrangement joins TRBV28 to TRBJ2-3; D is perhaps TRBD1 (6 bases). The V and J ends lost 6 bases and 2 bases respectively, with 15 bases between them. Per the germline V gene, CDR1 is MDHEN and CDR2 is SYDVKM. The CDR3 is made up of 15 amino acids. In nucleotides, the CDR3 is TGTGCCAGCAGCTATGACAGGACCTACACAGATACGCAGTATTTT. Its translation is CASSYDRTYTDTQYF.

About this clonotype: A much larger clone is a single base away; this may be a read error. The chain links TRBV4-2 to TRBJ2-7; D unresolved. The CDR3 is made up of 15 amino acids. CDR1 is LGHNA, CDR2 YNFKEQ, per germline. The V end lost 0 bases, the J end lost 3 bases, and 12 bases lay between the germline ends. The CDR3 region has the DNA TGTGCCAGCAGCCAAGATAGAGTCCCTTTCTACGAGCAGTACTTC. Translating it yields CASSQDRVPFYEQYF.

This clonotype was seen only once. The chain couples TRBV4-3 to TRBJ2-1, with a tentative D call TRBD2 (6 bases). The CDR3 has 18 amino acids. Germline values: CDR1 LGHNA, CDR2 YSLEER. V lost 0 bases and J lost 0, with 15 bases in between. This CDR3 is CASSQETLAGSSYNEQFF. In nucleotides, the CDR3 is TGCGCCAGCAGCCAAGAAACATTGGCGGGGAGCTCCTACAATGAGCAGTTCTTC.

The V gene is TRBV20-1, the J gene TRBJ2-7; D not certain. Per the germline V gene, CDR1 is DFQATT and CDR2 is SNEGSKA (reference sequence). Trimming removed 1 base at V and 0 bases at J, with 10 bases between. The CDR3 loop spans 14 amino acids. The CDR3 protein is CSARVPESSYEQYF. The DNA for the CDR3 is TGCAGTGCTAGAGTACCGGAGAGCTCCTACGAGCAGTACTTC.

The chain carries TRBV20-1 and TRBJ1-2, with 7 bases aligning to TRBD1. This CDR3 is 14 amino acids long. V was clipped by 0 bases and J by 5 bases; unmatched bases: 6. Germline CDR1 and CDR2: DFQATT and SNEGSKA (reference sequence). CDR3 DNA sequence: TGCAGTGCTAGAGATCTACAGGGGTTGTATGGCTACACCTTC. Its translation is CSARDLQGLYGYTF.

The J gene is TRBJ2-1, the V gene TRBV5-1, with D perhaps matching TRBD2 (6 bases). Germline CDR1 is SGHRS and CDR2 is YFSETQ. V lost 0 bases, J lost 7 bases, and 11 bases lay in between. The CDR3 covers 14 residues. The chain's CDR3 is CASSLGGSGNEQFF. The CDR3 DNA reads TGCGCCAGCAGCTTGGGAGGGAGCGGGAATGAGCAGTTCTTC.

In its sample, this clonotype was seen a few times. This chain joins TRBV6-5 and TRBJ2-1; 13 bases line up with TRBD2. Germline V gives CDR1 MNHEY, CDR2 SVGAGI. The CDR3 consists of 14 residues. J gave up 8 bases and V 4 bases, and 2 bases lay outside the gene matches. CDR3 protein: CASSWTSGRYEQFF. CDR3 DNA: TGTGCCAGCAGTTGGACTAGCGGGAGATATGAGCAGTTCTTC.

V usage is TRBV24-1 and J usage is TRBJ1-1; no firm D call. CDR1 KGHDR and CDR2 SFDVKD come from the germline V gene. The CDR3 extends over 13 amino acids. V lost 8 bases to trimming and J lost 0 bases, with 9 bases between them. The CDR3 here is CATKNSMNTEAFF. DNA of the CDR3: TGTGCCACCAAAAACAGCATGAACACTGAAGCTTTCTTT.

Note on this clonotype: Given a much more abundant clone one base away, this may be a read error. The gene calls are TRBV7-3 and TRBJ2-1, with 12 bases that match TRBD1. The CDR3 sequence is 14 residues long. The ends lost 4 bases at V and 8 bases at J; junction bases unmatched: 3. The germline V gene has CDR1 SGHTA and CDR2 FQGTGA. CDR3 protein: CASSSGTGGHEQFF. CDR3 DNA: TGTGCCAGCAGCTCCGGGACAGGGGGCCATGAGCAGTTCTTC.

The V and J genes are TRBV12-5 and TRBJ1-1; D might be TRBD1 (5 bases). V was pared by 1 base and J by 3 bases, with 18 bases between. This CDR3 has 17 residues. Looked up from germline, CDR1 is LGHNT and CDR2 is FRNRAP. As DNA, the CDR3 is TGTGCTAGTGGTTTGGCCTCCCGGGGCGCTTTATACACTGAAGCTTTCTTT. Translation gives CASGLASRGALYTEAFF.